The rows below give T cell receptor beta chains drawn from one sample of a study of immune cell composition in non-small cell lung cancer. Assay: immunoSEQ multiplex PCR; the TCRdb copy retains only in-frame clones and omits some. The table includes over 4,500 clones, 65% to 80% detected once. Sequencing was done on a sample of lung tumor tissue. The source is a human donor with non-small cell lung cancer. The CDR3 runs from the conserved cysteine through the conserved F or W. A D gene is named only where the DNA matches it firmly. Clone size is not always given. Where it is, it says once, few, many or a class for expanded clones.

CDR3: CASSFGQAQGEAFF; DNA: TGCGCCAGCAGCTTTGGACAGGCCCAAGGGGAAGCTTTCTTT; J: TRBJ1-1; D: TRBD1; V: TRBV5-1; size: once
CDR3: CASSRGIQGAYEQYF; DNA: TGTGCCAGCAGCCGTGGGATCCAGGGGGCTTACGAGCAGTACTTC; J: TRBJ2-7; D: TRBD1; V: TRBV5-4; size: once
CDR3: CASSLSGQNTGELFF; DNA: TGTGCCAGCAGCTTATCGGGACAGAACACCGGGGAGCTGTTTTTT; J: TRBJ2-2; D: NA; V: TRBV11-3; size: NA
CDR3: CASSERAGAGEQYF; DNA: TGTGCCAGCAGTGAAAGGGCGGGGGCAGGAGAGCAGTACTTC; J: TRBJ2-7; D: NA; V: TRBV6-1; size: NA
CDR3: CASIKGQGNGELFF; DNA: TGTGCCAGCATAAAGGGACAGGGAAACGGGGAGCTGTTTTTT; J: TRBJ2-2; D: TRBD1; V: TRBV6-6; size: NA
CDR3: CASSPEKLGTGELFF; DNA: TGTGCCAGCTCACCGGAGAAACTAGGCACCGGGGAGCTGTTTTTT; J: TRBJ2-2; D: NA; V: TRBV18; size: NA
CDR3: CASSHRRGLSYEQYF; DNA: TGTGCCAGCAGCCACCGTCGAGGGCTATCCTACGAGCAGTACTTC; J: TRBJ2-7; D: NA; V: TRBV5-6; size: medium-sized
CDR3: CASSRTGNYEQYF; DNA: TGTGCCAGCAGTAGGACTGGAAACTACGAGCAGTACTTC; J: TRBJ2-7; D: NA; V: TRBV9; size: NA
CDR3: CASSTTGGVGNF; DNA: TGTGCCAGCAGCACGACAGGGGGCGTAGGGAACTTC; J: TRBJ2-7; D: NA; V: TRBV21-1; size: NA
CDR3: CASGFSLYGYTF; DNA: TGTGCTAGTGGTTTCTCCCTCTATGGCTACACCTTC; J: TRBJ1-2; D: NA; V: TRBV12-5; size: NA
CDR3: CASPRGYEQYF; DNA: TGTGCCAGCCCCAGGGGCTACGAGCAGTACTTC; J: TRBJ2-7; D: NA; V: TRBV6-1; size: NA
CDR3: CASSQDEADSGNTIYF; DNA: TGTGCCAGCAGCCAAGATGAGGCAGACTCTGGAAACACCATATATTTT; J: TRBJ1-3; D: NA; V: TRBV4-2; size: NA
CDR3: CASRRAGNEQFF; DNA: TGTGCCAGCAGAAGGGCAGGGAATGAGCAGTTCTTC; J: TRBJ2-1; D: NA; V: TRBV27; size: NA
CDR3: CASSVGTGGEMNTEAFF; DNA: TGTGCCAGCAGCGTAGGTACAGGGGGCGAAATGAACACTGAAGCTTTCTTT; J: TRBJ1-1; D: TRBD1; V: TRBV9; size: NA
CDR3: CASSQDDGVYEQYF; DNA: TGTGCCAGCAGCCAAGATGACGGGGTATACGAGCAGTACTTC; J: TRBJ2-7; D: NA; V: TRBV4-2; size: NA
CDR3: CASSYSFAGVYNEQFF; DNA: TGTGCCAGCAGTTACTCGTTTGCGGGGGTCTACAATGAGCAGTTCTTC; J: TRBJ2-1; D: TRBD2; V: TRBV6-5; size: NA
CDR3: CASSLAASGGARETQYF; DNA: TGCGCCAGCAGCTTGGCCGCTAGCGGGGGGGCAAGAGAGACCCAGTACTTC; J: TRBJ2-5; D: TRBD2; V: TRBV5-1; size: NA
CDR3: CASSLAVGQGARTGELFF; DNA: TGCGCCAGCAGCTTGGCCGTTGGGCAGGGGGCACGAACCGGGGAGCTGTTTTTT; J: TRBJ2-2; D: TRBD1; V: TRBV5-1; size: once
CDR3: CASSLGRTGTYEQYF; DNA: TGCGCCAGCAGCTTGGGTCGGACGGGAACCTACGAGCAGTACTTC; J: TRBJ2-7; D: NA; V: TRBV5-1; size: NA
CDR3: CASSAGGVSSYNEQFF; DNA: TGTGCCAGCAGCGCTGGGGGCGTTAGCTCCTACAATGAGCAGTTCTTC; J: TRBJ2-1; D: NA; V: TRBV9; size: NA
CDR3: CASSRLAGVEADTQYF; DNA: TGTGCCAGCAGTCGACTAGCGGGGGTGGAGGCAGATACGCAGTATTTT; J: TRBJ2-3; D: TRBD2; V: TRBV28; size: NA
CDR3: CASSLEGADTEAFF; DNA: TGTGCCAGCAGCTTAGAGGGGGCAGACACTGAAGCTTTCTTT; J: TRBJ1-1; D: TRBD1; V: TRBV7-2; size: once
CDR3: CASSPRSEGNTGELFF; DNA: TGTGCCAGCAGCCCCCGATCGGAGGGAAACACCGGGGAGCTGTTTTTT; J: TRBJ2-2; D: NA; V: TRBV9; size: NA
CDR3: CASSEAGVNTEAFF; DNA: TGTGCCAGCAGTGAAGCAGGGGTGAACACTGAAGCTTTCTTT; J: TRBJ1-1; D: NA; V: TRBV2; size: few
CDR3: CASSAPEGGEQYF; DNA: TGTGCCAGCAGCGCACCAGAGGGGGGGGAGCAGTACTTC; J: TRBJ2-7; D: NA; V: TRBV7-9; size: NA
CDR3: CAWRRLAGGPEQYF; DNA: TGTGCCTGGAGGAGACTAGCGGGGGGGCCCGAGCAGTACTTC; J: TRBJ2-7; D: TRBD2; V: TRBV30; size: NA
CDR3: CSVEGQVQETQYF; DNA: TGCAGCGTTGAAGGACAGGTCCAAGAGACCCAGTACTTC; J: TRBJ2-5; D: NA; V: TRBV29-1; size: once
CDR3: CASSLAAGGGDTQYF; DNA: TGTGCCAGCAGCTTAGCAGCGGGGGGGGGAGATACGCAGTATTTT; J: TRBJ2-3; D: TRBD2; V: TRBV7-2; size: NA